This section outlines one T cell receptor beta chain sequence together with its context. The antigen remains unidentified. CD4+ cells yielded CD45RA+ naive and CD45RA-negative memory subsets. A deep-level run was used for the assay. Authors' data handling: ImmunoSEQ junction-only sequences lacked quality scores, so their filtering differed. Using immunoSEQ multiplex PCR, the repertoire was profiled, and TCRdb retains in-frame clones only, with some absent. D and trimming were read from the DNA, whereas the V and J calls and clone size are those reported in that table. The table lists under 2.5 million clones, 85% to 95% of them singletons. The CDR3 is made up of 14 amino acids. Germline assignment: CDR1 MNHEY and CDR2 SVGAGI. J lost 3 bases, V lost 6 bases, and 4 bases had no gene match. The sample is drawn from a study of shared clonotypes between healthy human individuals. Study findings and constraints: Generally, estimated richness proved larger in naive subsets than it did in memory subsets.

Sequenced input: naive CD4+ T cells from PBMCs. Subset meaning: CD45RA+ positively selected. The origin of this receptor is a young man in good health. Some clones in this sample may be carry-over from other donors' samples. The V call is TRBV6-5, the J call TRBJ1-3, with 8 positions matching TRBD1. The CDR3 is CASRTGQGGNTIYF. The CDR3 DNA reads TGTGCCAGCAGAACCGGACAGGGTGGAAACACCATATATTTT.